This T cell receptor (beta chain) stems from a study of shared clonotypes between healthy human individuals. General study points: Memory subsets had estimated richness that was generally smaller than that of naive subsets.

Positive CCR7 selection of CD45RO-negative cells yielded the naive CD8 cells, and terminally differentiated effector memory CD45RA+ cells were excluded. None of the donors, who were healthy HIV-negative adults, had recently had acute infections or vaccinations. CDR3 length: 14 residues. V lost 5 bases, J lost 8 bases, and 21 bases lay in between. Germline CDR1 is SQVTM and CDR2 is ANQGSEA. Researchers divided each subset's genomic DNA evenly across several immunoSEQ plates. When replicate PCRs were run on sorted subsets, they used 200 ng DNA, some 29,000 T cell genomes. Method: immunoSEQ multiplex PCR; TCRdb's copy keeps in-frame clones and lacks some. Of approximately 2,000,000 clones listed, roughly 95% were seen once; the top ten hold 1.5% to 2%. This clone was seen just once. Its specificity is unknown.

V usage is TRBV29-1 and J usage is TRBJ1-2, with no clear D. This clonotype was sampled from a young man in good health. Some clones in this sample may be carry-over from other donors' samples. Sequencing was performed on naive CD8+ T cells from PBMCs. The CDR3 DNA reads TGCAGCGTTTACCATGGGCTGACACCGGCGGGCTACACCTTC. Residues: CSVYHGLTPAGYTF.